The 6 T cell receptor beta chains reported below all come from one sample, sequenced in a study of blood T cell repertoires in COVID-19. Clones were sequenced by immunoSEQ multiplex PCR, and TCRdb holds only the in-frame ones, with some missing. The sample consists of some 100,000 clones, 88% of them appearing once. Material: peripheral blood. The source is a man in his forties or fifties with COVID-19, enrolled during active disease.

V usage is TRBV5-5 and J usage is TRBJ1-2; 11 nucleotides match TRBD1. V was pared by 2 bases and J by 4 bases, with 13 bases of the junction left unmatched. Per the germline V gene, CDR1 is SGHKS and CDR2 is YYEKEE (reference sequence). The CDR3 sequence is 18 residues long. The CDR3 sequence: CASSFGIDRDRGSYGYTF. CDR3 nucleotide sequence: TGTGCCAGCAGCTTTGGGATTGACCGGGACAGGGGGTCCTATGGCTACACCTTC. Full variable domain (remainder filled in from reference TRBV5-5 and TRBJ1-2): DAGVTQSPTHLIKTRGQQVTLRCSPISGHKSVSWYQQVLGQGPQFIFQYYEKEERGRGNFPDRFSARQFPNYSSELNVNALLLGDSALYLCASSFGIDRDRGSYGYTFGSGTRLTVV.

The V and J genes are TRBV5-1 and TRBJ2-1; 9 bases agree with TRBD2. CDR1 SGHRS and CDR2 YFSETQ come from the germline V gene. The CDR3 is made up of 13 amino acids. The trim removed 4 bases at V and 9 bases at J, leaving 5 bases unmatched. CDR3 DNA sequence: TGCGCCAGCAGCGTTAGCGGGGGCGGTGAGCAGTTCTTC. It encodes CASSVSGGGEQFF.

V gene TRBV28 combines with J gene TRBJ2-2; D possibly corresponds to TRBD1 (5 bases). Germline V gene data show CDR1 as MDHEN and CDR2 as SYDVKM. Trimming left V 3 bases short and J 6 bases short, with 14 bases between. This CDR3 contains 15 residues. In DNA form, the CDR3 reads TGTGCCAGCAGTTTCCATAAGGGGCGCGCCGGGGAGCTGTTTTTT. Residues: CASSFHKGRAGELFF.

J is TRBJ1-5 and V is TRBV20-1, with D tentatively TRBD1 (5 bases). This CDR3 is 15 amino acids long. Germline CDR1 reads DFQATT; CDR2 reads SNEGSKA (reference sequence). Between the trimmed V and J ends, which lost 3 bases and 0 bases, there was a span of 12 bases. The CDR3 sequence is CSASRTYYSNQPQHF. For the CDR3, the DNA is TGCAGTGCTAGTAGGACATACTATAGCAATCAGCCCCAGCATTTT.

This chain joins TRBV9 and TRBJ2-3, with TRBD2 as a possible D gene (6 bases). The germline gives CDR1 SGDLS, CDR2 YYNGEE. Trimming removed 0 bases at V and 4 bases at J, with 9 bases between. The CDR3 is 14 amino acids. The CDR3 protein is CASSVGTSPDTQYF. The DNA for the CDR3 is TGTGCCAGCAGCGTAGGAACTAGCCCAGATACGCAGTATTTT.

DNA of the CDR3: TGTGCCAGCAGCCAAGATAAAGAACGGAGCTCTGGAAACACCATATATTTT. Protein sequence: CASSQDKERSSGNTIYF. V and J are TRBV3-1 (or the pseudogene TRBV3-2) and TRBJ1-3; no definite D call. Per germline, CDR1 LGHDT and CDR2 YNNKEL (reference sequence). The CDR3 covers 17 residues. Trimming left V 0 bases short and J 0 bases short, with 12 bases between.